These T cell receptor beta chains were read from a single sample in a study of response to subunit inactivated influenza vaccine. Via MiXCR, TCRdb re-called the RT-PCR reads, giving one row per CDR3 protein. The sample records about 520,000 distinct CDR3 sequences, about 25% being singletons. The material was CD4+ T cells sorted from PBMCs, obtained around 5 days after vaccination. The receptors were sampled from a man over 45 who received an inactivated influenza vaccine. Both conserved end residues are part of each CDR3. The D gene is left open where the match is weak. Size tells how often a clone was seen (once, few, many) or the class of an expanded clone, and some rows leave it out.

v_call	j_call	d_call	clone_size	cdr3_nt	cdr3_aa
TRBV5-6	TRBJ2-1	-	few	TGTGCCAGCAGCTTCGGGGGATTTCACAATGAGCAGTTCTTC	CASSFGGFHNEQFF
TRBV6-2/TRBV6-3	TRBJ1-5	-	-	TGTGCCAGCAGCACGCGGGGGGGGTATAGCAATCAGCCCCAGCATTTT	CASSTRGGYSNQPQHF
TRBV9	TRBJ1-2	-	-	TGTGCCAGCAGCGGAATTGGGGGAAGCTATGGCTACACCTTC	CASSGIGGSYGYTF
TRBV12-3/TRBV12-4	TRBJ2-7	TRBD1	-	TGTGCCAGCAGTTTATCAGGGGGCGACGCCTACGAGCAGTACTTC	CASSLSGGDAYEQYF
TRBV20-1	TRBJ2-6	-	few	TGCAGTGCTCCCCTCGGGGGAAGCACTGGGGCCAACGTCCTGACTTTC	CSAPLGGSTGANVLTF
TRBV7-2	TRBJ2-7	TRBD2	once	TGTGCCAGCAGCCCTCCCCCGGGAGGGTACGAGCAGTACTTC	CASSPPPGGYEQYF
TRBV5-1	TRBJ2-7	-	-	TGCGCCAGCAGCTTACACGGTTTATACGAGCAGTACTTC	CASSLHGLYEQYF
TRBV10-3	TRBJ2-1	TRBD2	-	TGTGCCATCACTCCGACGACTAGCGGGGTTTACAATGAGCAGTTCTTC	CAITPTTSGVYNEQFF
TRBV11-2	TRBJ2-3	TRBD2	-	TGTGCCAGCAGCTTAGTCGGGACTAGCGGGAGAGTAGGCACAGATACGCAGTATTTT	CASSLVGTSGRVGTDTQYF
TRBV7-2	TRBJ2-4	-	-	TGTGCCAGCAGCTCCGGGGGTGGCAAAAACATTCAGTACTTC	CASSSGGGKNIQYF
TRBV3-1	TRBJ2-3	TRBD2	-	TGTGCCAGCAGCGATATACTAGCGGCTAGCACAGATACGCAGTATTTT	CASSDILAASTDTQYF
TRBV7-6	TRBJ1-1	TRBD1	-	TGTGCCAGCAGCTGGGGACAGGGAGGGTCTGAAGCTTTCTTT	CASSWGQGGSEAFF
TRBV4-2	TRBJ2-2	TRBD2	few	TGTGCCAGCAGCCATCCTACTAGCGGGGGAACCGGGGAGCTGTTTTTT	CASSHPTSGGTGELFF
TRBV5-1	TRBJ2-1	TRBD2	-	TGCGCCAGCAGCTTTATAACTAGCGGGAAGGCTGAGCAGTTCTTC	CASSFITSGKAEQFF
TRBV7-9	TRBJ1-1	TRBD1	few	TGTGCCAGCAGCCCTCAACAGGGGGAGAACACTGAAGCTTTCTTT	CASSPQQGENTEAFF
TRBV10-3	TRBJ2-7	TRBD2	few	TGTGCCATCAAAGGGACTAGCGGCTACGAGCAGTACTTC	CAIKGTSGYEQYF
TRBV10-2	TRBJ1-2	TRBD1	-	TGCGCCAGCAGTACGACAGGGGGACACTATGGCTACACCTTC	CASSTTGGHYGYTF
TRBV10-3	TRBJ1-1	TRBD1	-	TGTGCCATCAGTGAGTCAGACAGGGGCCGCACTGAAGCTTTCTTT	CAISESDRGRTEAFF
TRBV29-1	TRBJ2-5	-	-	TGCAGCGTCGCTATGGGCGCGGGAGAGACCCAGTACTTC	CSVAMGAGETQYF
TRBV5-6	TRBJ2-5	TRBD2	-	TGTGCCAGCAGCTTGAGAATTAGCGGGGTTGAAGAGACCCAGTACTTC	CASSLRISGVEETQYF
TRBV4-2	TRBJ2-1	-	few	TGTGCCAGCAGCCAAGTTAGACTAGGGGACAATGAGCAGTTCTTC	CASSQVRLGDNEQFF
TRBV6-1	TRBJ1-5	-	few	TGTGCCAGCAGCCCCCAGGGGAGCCAGCCCCAGCATTTT	CASSPQGSQPQHF
TRBV20-1	TRBJ2-5	-	few	TGCAGTGGGACGGACAAAGAGACCCAGTACTTC	CSGTDKETQYF
TRBV12-3/TRBV12-4	TRBJ1-1	-	few	TGTGCCAGCAGTTTTATCGGGAACACTGAAGCTTTCTTT	CASSFIGNTEAFF
TRBV20-1	TRBJ2-7	-	-	TGCAGTGTAGACACCCGGGGCGGGTCCAACGAGCAGTACTTC	CSVDTRGGSNEQYF
TRBV6-2/TRBV6-3	TRBJ2-5	TRBD2	-	TGTGCCAGCAGTTACAGGACTAGCGGGAGAGTGATTGGCGAGACCCAGTACTTC	CASSYRTSGRVIGETQYF
TRBV11-1	TRBJ2-5	TRBD2	-	TGTGCCAGCAGCCTGGGACTAGCGGGAGTCTGGGGGCAAGAGACCCAGTACTTC	CASSLGLAGVWGQETQYF
TRBV6-1	TRBJ1-2	TRBD1	-	TGTGCCAGCGAGCCGACAGGGCGGTGGGATGGCTACACCTTC	CASEPTGRWDGYTF
TRBV5-1	TRBJ2-7	TRBD1	-	TGCGCCAGCAGATACCAGGGGGAGAACGACGAGCAGTACTTC	CASRYQGENDEQYF
TRBV20-1	TRBJ2-2	TRBD2	few	TGCAGTGCGATAGCGGGGGAGACGAGCGTGGAGCTGTTTTTT	CSAIAGETSVELFF
TRBV20-1	TRBJ2-3	-	few	TGCAGTGCCAATACCGCCGGACGCACAGATACGCAGTATTTT	CSANTAGRTDTQYF
TRBV27	TRBJ2-1	TRBD2	-	TGTGCCAGCAGCACGACTAGCGGGGCCAATGTGTATGAGCAGTTCTTC	CASSTTSGANVYEQFF
TRBV7-9	TRBJ2-4	-	-	TGTGCCAGCAGCTCCTCAAACAGAGCCAAAAACATTCAGTACTTC	CASSSSNRAKNIQYF
TRBV5-1	TRBJ1-1	-	many	TGCGCCAGCAGCCCGGGTGTCGCGGTGAACACTGAAGCTTTCTTT	CASSPGVAVNTEAFF
TRBV3-1	TRBJ1-1	-	-	TGTGCCAGCAGCCAAGTTCGACGTACTGAAGCTTTCTTT	CASSQVRRTEAFF
TRBV20-1	TRBJ1-1	-	once	TGCAGTGCTAGGGACGGGACTCTCACTGAAGCTTTCTTT	CSARDGTLTEAFF
TRBV24-1	TRBJ2-1	TRBD1	few	TGTGCCACCAGTGAGAACAGGGGCACCATATACAATGAGCAGTTCTTC	CATSENRGTIYNEQFF
TRBV5-1	TRBJ1-2	-	many	TGCGCCAGCAGACGAACAGGGAACACCGCCTATGGCTACACCTTC	CASRRTGNTAYGYTF
TRBV5-1	TRBJ1-2	-	few	TGCGCCAGCAGCGACGCCGGCAGCAACTATGGCTACACCTTC	CASSDAGSNYGYTF
TRBV20-1	TRBJ1-6	-	few	TGCAGTGCGGCGGGGGGATACAGTAATTCACCCCTCCACTTT	CSAAGGYSNSPLHF
TRBV12-3/TRBV12-4	TRBJ2-2	-	-	TGTGCCAGCAGGTCAGGGGGGGATCTCACCGGGGAGCTGTTTTTT	CASRSGGDLTGELFF
TRBV6-2/TRBV6-3	TRBJ2-1	-	-	TGTGCCAGCAGCTCCCAGGGTAGGGCCTACAATGAGCAGTTCTTC	CASSSQGRAYNEQFF
TRBV9	TRBJ2-5	TRBD1	few	TGTGCCAGCAGCTTACAGGGGGCTATCGAGACCCAGTACTTC	CASSLQGAIETQYF
TRBV12-3/TRBV12-4	TRBJ2-1	TRBD1	few	TGTGCCAGCAGCCCCGGGACAGGGATCTCCAATGAGCAGTTCTTC	CASSPGTGISNEQFF